These T cell receptor beta chains were read from a single sample in a study of CD8 T cells in ankylosing spondylitis. TCRdb itself ran the 5' RACE reads through MiXCR, one entry per CDR3 protein. The sample carries 150,000 to 200,000 distinct CDR3 sequences, 18% recorded once. The sequenced material came from blood, either unsorted or a sorted T cell fraction (not recorded which). These receptors came from a male donor with ankylosing spondylitis or in good health (not recorded which). The CDR3 runs from the conserved cysteine through the conserved F or W. Each record gives: CDR3 length, D gene, clone size, J gene, V gene, CDR3 DNA, CDR3 protein. The D gene is left open where the match is weak. The size field is filled for only some rows; it gives once, few, many or a size class.

>14|.|few|TRBJ2-1|TRBV5-1
TGCGCCACCTCAGAGGGTGAGCGCTACAATGAGCAGTTCTTC
CATSEGERYNEQFF
>13|.|many|TRBJ2-3|TRBV2
TGTGCCAGCAGTGATCAGGTCACAGATACGCAGTATTTT
CASSDQVTDTQYF
>17|.|many|TRBJ1-2|TRBV9
TGTGCCAGCAGCGTAGTTGAGTCGAGGGGGGCTAACTATGGCTACACCTTC
CASSVVESRGANYGYTF
>16|TRBD1|many|TRBJ2-3|TRBV5-1
TGCGCCAGCAGCTTCGCCGGGACAGGGAAGGTAGATACGCAGTATTTT
CASSFAGTGKVDTQYF
>12|.|few|TRBJ2-7|TRBV20-1
TGCAGTGCTGCCCCCGGGAACTACGAGCAGTACTTC
CSAAPGNYEQYF
>18|TRBD2|few|TRBJ2-2|TRBV25-1
TGTGCCAGCAGTGAATATGCCCGGTCTAGCGGGAAGATCGGGGAGCTGTTTTTT
CASSEYARSSGKIGELFF
>17|.|many|TRBJ1-2|TRBV25-1
TGTGCCAGCAGTGAACACCTCCGGGACAACGCTACCTATGGCTACACCTTC
CASSEHLRDNATYGYTF
>14|.|.|TRBJ2-4|TRBV12-3/TRBV12-4
TGTGCCAGCGGCCCCGGGGGGCCCCAAAACATTCAGTACTTC
CASGPGGPQNIQYF
>14|.|few|TRBJ2-7|TRBV28
TGTGCCAGCACCCTGACAATCAGCTCCTACGAGCAGTACTTC
CASTLTISSYEQYF
>17|TRBD2|.|TRBJ2-3|TRBV20-1
TGCAGCGAACGTCTAGCGGGAGGTCTCTCGAGCACAGATACGCAGTATTTT
CSERLAGGLSSTDTQYF
>14|TRBD1|many|TRBJ2-1|TRBV18
TGTGCCAGCTCACCACGGACAGGGGACGGTGAGCAGTTCTTC
CASSPRTGDGEQFF
>16|.|many|TRBJ2-1|TRBV12-3/TRBV12-4
TGTGCCAGCAGCCAAGTTTATCAGCGGGCCTACAATGAGCAGTTCTTC
CASSQVYQRAYNEQFF
>16|TRBD1|many|TRBJ1-1|TRBV5-1
TGCGCCAGCAGCTCGAAAGAGACAGGGCCCGCGGCTGAAGCTTTCTTT
CASSSKETGPAAEAFF
>12|.|.|TRBJ1-1|TRBV6-2/TRBV6-3
TGTGCCAGCAGTTACTCACGCGCTGAAGCTTTCTTT
CASSYSRAEAFF
>14|TRBD1|many|TRBJ2-5|TRBV5-1
TGCGCCAGCAGCGGGGGACAGTCTCAGGAGACCCAGTACTTC
CASSGGQSQETQYF
>13|.|few|TRBJ1-2|TRBV7-2
TGTGCCAGCAGCCCCCGGCGAGGCTATGGCTACACCTTC
CASSPRRGYGYTF
>15|TRBD1|many|TRBJ2-5|TRBV5-1
TGCGCCAGCAGGTGGACAGGGGAAATCCAAGAGACCCAGTACTTC
CASRWTGEIQETQYF
>14|.|many|TRBJ1-1|TRBV20-1
TGCAGTGCTAGAGTCCCCGGGGGCGTCACTGAAGCTTTCTTT
CSARVPGGVTEAFF
>16|TRBD1|many|TRBJ2-7|TRBV5-6
TGTGCCAGCAGCATAAGAAGGACAGGAGGAACCTACGAGCAGTACTTC
CASSIRRTGGTYEQYF
>17|TRBD2|few|TRBJ2-5|TRBV28
TGTGCCAGCAGAAAGCTCCAAATGCTAGCGGGAGTTGAGACCCAGTACTTC
CASRKLQMLAGVETQYF
>11|.|many|TRBJ1-3|TRBV5-1
TGCGCCAGCAGCTCGGGAGACACCATATATTTT
CASSSGDTIYF
>15|.|.|TRBJ2-2|TRBV5-5
TGTGCCAGCAGCTCTACTTCACGGAACACCGGGGAGCTGTTTTTT
CASSSTSRNTGELFF
>17|.|many|TRBJ2-4|TRBV28
TGTGCCAGCAGTGGGGACTCCTTAGAACTAGCCAAAAACATTCAGTACTTC
CASSGDSLELAKNIQYF
>13|.|few|TRBJ2-7|TRBV5-6
TGTGCCAGCAGCTTGCAGGGCTACGACGAGCAGTACTTC
CASSLQGYDEQYF
>16|.|.|TRBJ1-5|TRBV15
TGTGCCACCAGCAGAGATATTTTGGGGGGCAATCAGCCCCAGCATTTT
CATSRDILGGNQPQHF
>14|TRBD1|.|TRBJ1-5|TRBV20-1
TGCAGTGCTAGGGGGGGACAGGGGAATCAGCCCCAGCATTTT
CSARGGQGNQPQHF
>15|.|.|TRBJ2-6|TRBV11-2
TGTGCCAGCAGCTTAACCCTCTCTGGGGCCAACGTCCTGACTTTC
CASSLTLSGANVLTF
>17|TRBD2|.|TRBJ2-1|TRBV7-3
TGTGCCAGCAGCTCCAGAGGGACTAGCGGGCCCTACAATGAGCAGTTCTTC
CASSSRGTSGPYNEQFF
>13|.|many|TRBJ1-1|TRBV5-1
TGCGCCAGCAGGTCAGCTATGAACACTGAAGCTTTCTTT
CASRSAMNTEAFF
>15|TRBD1|.|TRBJ2-7|TRBV13
TGTGCCAGCAGCTCCCGGGACAGGGTTCTCTACGAGCAGTACTTC
CASSSRDRVLYEQYF
>14|TRBD2|.|TRBJ2-1|TRBV6-5
TGTGCCAGCAGTTCCGAGCGGGAGGTTAGTGAGCAGTTCTTC
CASSSEREVSEQFF
>13|.|few|TRBJ1-1|TRBV10-1
TGCGCCAGCAGTGATGGGGGGAGAACTGAAGCTTTCTTT
CASSDGGRTEAFF
>16|TRBD2|many|TRBJ2-1|TRBV5-1
TGCGCCAGCAGCTTGTCCGGGACTAGCAGAATCGATGAGCAGTTCTTC
CASSLSGTSRIDEQFF
>8|.|many|TRBJ1-1|TRBV10-3
TGTGCCATCCCCTGGAATCCTTTT
CAIPWNPF
>15|TRBD2|many|TRBJ2-7|TRBV12-3/TRBV12-4
TGTGCCAGCAGTTATACTAGCGGGAGGCTCTCTGAGCAGTACTTC
CASSYTSGRLSEQYF
>17|TRBD1|few|TRBJ2-6|TRBV11-1
TGTGCCAGCAGCTTAGGGGACAGCAGCTCTGGGGCCAACGTCCTGACTTTC
CASSLGDSSSGANVLTF
>15|.|many|TRBJ2-7|TRBV28
TGTGCCAGCAGCCAAAACGACAGGTTAGCCTACGAGCAGTACTTC
CASSQNDRLAYEQYF
>15|.|many|TRBJ2-1|TRBV29-1
TGCAGCGGGGCTCTCGGGACCATTTCCTACAATGAGCAGTTCTTC
CSGALGTISYNEQFF
>19|TRBD2|many|TRBJ2-1|TRBV20-1
TGCAGTGCTAGGGACCGGACTAGCGGGAGATCACGCTCCTACAATGAGCAGTTCTTC
CSARDRTSGRSRSYNEQFF
>14|.|many|TRBJ2-7|TRBV5-1
TGCGCCAGCAGCTTGATCAGCAGCTCCTACGAGCAGTACTTC
CASSLISSSYEQYF
>16|.|many|TRBJ1-5|TRBV5-1
TGCGCCAGCAGCTTGGAGCCGACAGACGGTTATCAGCCCCAGCATTTT
CASSLEPTDGYQPQHF
>13|.|many|TRBJ1-1|TRBV3-1
TGTGCCAGCAGCCATCCCCCGAACACTGAAGCTTTCTTT
CASSHPPNTEAFF
>15|.|few|TRBJ2-3|TRBV20-1
TGCAGTGCCGTTCAGGACTTCCCGCAGTCGGATACGCAGTATTTT
CSAVQDFPQSDTQYF
>15|TRBD2|.|TRBJ2-7|TRBV20-1
TGCAGTGCTAGAGACACCGGGACTACCGCCTACGAGCAGTACTTC
CSARDTGTTAYEQYF
>13|TRBD2|many|TRBJ2-1|TRBV7-3
TGTGCCAGCGCTAGCGGCACCTACAATGAGCAGTTCTTC
CASASGTYNEQFF
>17|.|many|TRBJ2-1|TRBV29-1
TGCAGCGTTGGGAGCGGAGGAGACTCTCTCTCCTACAATGAGCAGTTCTTC
CSVGSGGDSLSYNEQFF
>13|.|many|TRBJ1-5|TRBV10-3
TGTGCCAGCAACCGGGACGACAATCAGCCCCAGCATTTT
CASNRDDNQPQHF
>15|TRBD2|many|TRBJ2-1|TRBV6-1
TGTGCCAGCAGCCCGACTAGCCGGTTCTACAATGAGCAGTTCTTC
CASSPTSRFYNEQFF
>14|TRBD1|.|TRBJ1-5|TRBV5-5
TGTGCCAGCAGCTGGACAGGAAACGGTCAGCCCCAGCATTTT
CASSWTGNGQPQHF
>14|.|few|TRBJ2-5|TRBV11-2
TGTGCCAGCAGCCCGACGGCCTTAAGGGAGACCCAGTACTTC
CASSPTALRETQYF
>14|TRBD2|once|TRBJ2-3|TRBV5-1
TGCGCCAGCAGTGAGGGAGGGAGCACAGATACGCAGTATTTT
CASSEGGSTDTQYF
>13|.|many|TRBJ1-1|TRBV5-1
TGCGCCAGCAGCGTCGGAGTTGACACTGAAGCTTTCTTT
CASSVGVDTEAFF
>15|.|few|TRBJ2-5|TRBV28
TGTGCCAGCAGTTCCATTTCAGGGTACCAAGAGACCCAGTACTTC
CASSSISGYQETQYF